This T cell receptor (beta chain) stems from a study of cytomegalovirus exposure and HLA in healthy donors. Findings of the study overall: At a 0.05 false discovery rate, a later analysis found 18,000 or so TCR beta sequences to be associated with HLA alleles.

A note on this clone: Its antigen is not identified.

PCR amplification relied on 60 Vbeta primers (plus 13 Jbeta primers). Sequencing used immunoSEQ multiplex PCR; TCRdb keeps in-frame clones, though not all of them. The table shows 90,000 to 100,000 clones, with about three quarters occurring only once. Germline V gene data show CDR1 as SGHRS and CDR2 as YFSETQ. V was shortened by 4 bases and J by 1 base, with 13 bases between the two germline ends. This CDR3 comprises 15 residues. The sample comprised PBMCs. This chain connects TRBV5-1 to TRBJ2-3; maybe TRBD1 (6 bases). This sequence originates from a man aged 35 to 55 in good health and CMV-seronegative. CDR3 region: CASSVQGIGTDTQYF. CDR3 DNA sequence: TGCGCCAGCAGCGTGCAGGGGATCGGCACAGATACGCAGTATTTT.